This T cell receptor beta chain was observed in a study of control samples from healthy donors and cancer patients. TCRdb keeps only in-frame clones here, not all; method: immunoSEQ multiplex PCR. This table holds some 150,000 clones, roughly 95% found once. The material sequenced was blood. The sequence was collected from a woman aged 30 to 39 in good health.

The CDR3 is CASSWDRLKYQETQYF. The CDR3 DNA reads as TGTGCCAGCAGCTGGGACCGACTAAAGTACCAAGAGACCCAGTACTTC. The genes are TRBV7-9 and TRBJ2-5; D is tentatively TRBD1 or TRBD2 (5 bases each). This CDR3 has 16 amino acids. Germline CDR1 is SEHNR and CDR2 is FQNEAQ (reference sequence). Trimming removed 4 bases from V and 0 bases from J, with 15 bases in between. Filled out from reference TRBV7-9 and TRBJ2-5, the complete variable domain reads DTGVSQNPRHKITKRGQNVTFRCDPISEHNRLYWYRQTLGQGPEFLTYFQNEAQLEKSRLLSDRFSAERPKGSFSTLEIQRTEQGDSAMYLCASSWDRLKYQETQYFGPGTRLLVL.